This T cell receptor beta chain emerged from a study of shared clonotypes between healthy human individuals. On the study more broadly: The donors, two women and a few men, were aged 18 to 49.

The data were produced by immunoSEQ multiplex PCR, yet TCRdb's version contains in-frame clones alone and is incomplete. The sample lists roughly 700,000 clones; about 74% were seen once. Germline V gene lookup returns CDR1 MDHEN and CDR2 SYDVKM. V was clipped by 3 bases and J by 12 bases, with 17 bases between them. The CDR3 is 13 residues long. The sequenced material came from memory CD4+ T cells sorted from blood. Subset reported: CD45RA-negative fraction. The genes are TRBV28 and TRBJ1-1, with D perhaps TRBD1 (5 bases). This clonotype was obtained from a woman aged 30 to 39 in good health. Here the CDR3 reads CASSLAGLLGPFF. The CDR3 nucleotides read TGTGCCAGCAGTTTGGCCGGCCTCCTGGGGCCTTTCTTT. The full variable domain, in which reference TRBV28 and TRBJ1-1 provide the parts outside the CDR3, is DVKVTQSSRYLVKRTGEKVFLECVQDMDHENMFWYRQDPGLGLRLIYFSYDVKMKEKGDIPEGYSVSREKKERFSLILESASTNQTSMYLCASSLAGLLGPFFGQGTRLTVV.